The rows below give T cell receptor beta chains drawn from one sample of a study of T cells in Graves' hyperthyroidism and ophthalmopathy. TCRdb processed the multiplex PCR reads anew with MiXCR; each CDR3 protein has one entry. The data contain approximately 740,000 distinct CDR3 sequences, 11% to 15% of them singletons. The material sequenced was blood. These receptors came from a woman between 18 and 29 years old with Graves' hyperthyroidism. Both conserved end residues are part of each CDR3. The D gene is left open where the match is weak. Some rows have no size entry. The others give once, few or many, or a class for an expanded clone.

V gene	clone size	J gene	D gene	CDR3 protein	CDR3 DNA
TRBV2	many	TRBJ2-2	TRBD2	CASRRGTSGIGELFF	TGTGCCAGCAGGAGGGGGACTAGCGGGATCGGGGAGCTGTTTTTT
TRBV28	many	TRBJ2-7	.	CASSLLGLSYEQYF	TGTGCCAGCAGTTTACTTGGCCTTTCATACGAGCAGTACTTC
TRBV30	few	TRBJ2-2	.	CAWSVMVTGGTGELFF	TGTGCCTGGAGTGTCATGGTTACTGGGGGCACCGGGGAGCTGTTTTTT
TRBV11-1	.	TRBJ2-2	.	CASSWGRTGELFF	TGTGCCAGCAGCTGGGGGAGGACCGGGGAGCTGTTTTTT
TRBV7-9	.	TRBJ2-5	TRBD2	CASSSNLAGVEETQYF	TGTGCCAGCAGCTCCAACCTAGCGGGAGTAGAAGAGACCCAGTACTTC
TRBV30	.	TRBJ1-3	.	CAWSVDSTGNTIYF	TGTGCCTGGAGTGTAGACAGTACTGGAAACACCATATATTTT
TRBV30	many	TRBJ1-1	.	CAWKTGTVNTEAFF	TGTGCCTGGAAAACCGGGACGGTGAACACTGAAGCTTTCTTT
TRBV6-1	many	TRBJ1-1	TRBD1	CASSTGQRSTEAFF	TGTGCCAGCAGCACGGGACAGCGAAGCACTGAAGCTTTCTTT
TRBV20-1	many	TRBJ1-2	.	CSAREWQGYGYTF	TGCAGTGCTAGAGAGTGGCAGGGCTATGGCTACACCTTC
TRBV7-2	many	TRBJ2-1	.	CASSLGVAEQFF	TGTGCCAGCAGCTTAGGAGTTGCTGAGCAGTTCTTC
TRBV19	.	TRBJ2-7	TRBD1	CASSTDRVGEQYF	TGTGCCAGTAGCACCGACAGGGTTGGGGAGCAGTACTTC
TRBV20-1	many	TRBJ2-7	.	CSAPAARQSSYEQYF	TGCAGTGCTCCTGCCGCGAGACAAAGCTCCTACGAGCAGTACTTC
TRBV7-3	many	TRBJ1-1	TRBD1	CASSSTGGETEAFF	TGTGCCAGCAGTTCCACAGGGGGTGAGACTGAAGCTTTCTTT
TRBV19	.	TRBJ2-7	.	CASRGVAAPDGEQYF	TGTGCCAGTAGGGGAGTAGCCGCCCCCGATGGCGAGCAGTACTTC